Following are 29 T cell receptor beta chains from one sample sequenced in a study of cytomegalovirus exposure and HLA in healthy donors (dated by TCRdb to 2016 to 2017). Libraries were built with the immunoSEQ multiplex PCR assay. For the multiplex PCR, a mixture combining 60 forward primers for TCR Vbeta segments and 13 reverse primers for TCR Jbeta segments was used. In TCRdb, the immuneACCESS table is reduced to in-frame sequences with V and J assigned. These tables do not hold every clone; where another copy was compared, an unresolved V gene accounts for under half, and the others remain unexplained. Present in this sample are 150,000 to 200,000 clones, more than 65% of which were seen just once. 9% to 10% of the sample belongs to the ten largest clones. Input material: PBMCs. Receptor source: a man aged 18 to 29 in good health and CMV-seropositive.

J is TRBJ1-3 and V is TRBV20-1; D unresolved. Germline V gene lookup returns CDR1 DFQATT and CDR2 SNEGSKA (reference sequence). The CDR3 runs to 11 residues. The V and J ends lost 6 bases and 5 bases respectively, with 8 bases between them. The CDR3 protein is CSATLRNTIYF. The CDR3 DNA reads TGCAGTGCCACTCTGAGAAACACCATATATTTT.

Only one count was recorded for this clone. CDR3 sequence reads: CASSVVRSPGISYEQYF. CDR3 nucleotides: TGTGCCAGCAGCGTAGTTAGGTCCCCGGGGATTTCCTACGAGCAGTACTTC. V and J are TRBV9 and TRBJ2-7; possible D gene TRBD2, 5 bases. V shed 0 bases and J shed 1 base, with 17 bases lying between them. Germline V CDR1 and CDR2: SGDLS, YYNGEE. The CDR3 covers 17 residues.

The genes are TRBV19 and TRBJ2-7; tentatively, D is TRBD1 (5 bases). CDR1 is LNHDA and CDR2 is SQIVND in the germline V gene (reference sequence). This CDR3 spans 12 amino acids. Trimming removed 5 bases from V and 3 bases from J, with 8 bases in between. CDR3 protein: CASSVTGYEQYF. CDR3 sequence (DNA): TGTGCCAGTAGTGTTACAGGCTACGAGCAGTACTTC.

The chain has TRBV19 and TRBJ2-1, with 8 bases matching TRBD1. The CDR3 is 12 residues long. The V gene end was trimmed by 7 bases and the J gene end by 7 bases; junction bases not matched to a gene: 3. CDR1 is LNHDA and CDR2 is SQIVND in the germline V gene (reference sequence). CDR3 sequence: CASTRTGNEQFF. The CDR3 coding sequence is TGTGCCAGTACCCGGACAGGGAATGAGCAGTTCTTC.

V is TRBV6-4 and J is TRBJ2-1, with no clear D. The germline CDR1 and CDR2 sequences are MRHNA and SNTAGT. The CDR3 is made up of 15 amino acids. V shed 5 bases and J shed 2 bases, with 13 bases lying between them. In DNA form, the CDR3 reads TGTGCCAGCAGTTCCATAGCATTGCCCTACAATGAGCAGTTCTTC. It specifies CASSSIALPYNEQFF.

This chain connects TRBV29-1 to TRBJ2-7; 8 positions agree with TRBD1. Germline CDR1 and CDR2: SQVTM and ANQGSEA. The V gene end was trimmed by 7 bases and the J gene end by 3 bases; junction bases not matched to a gene: 8. This CDR3 contains 13 residues. This chain's CDR3 is CSGRTDRDYEQYF. The CDR3 DNA is TGCAGCGGGCGCACGGACAGGGACTACGAGCAGTACTTC.

This clone is a singleton in its sample. J is TRBJ2-1 and V is TRBV7-9, with D unclear. The V end lost 5 bases, the J end lost 6 bases, and 14 bases lay between the germline ends. Germline V gene lookup returns CDR1 SEHNR and CDR2 FQNEAQ (reference sequence). This CDR3 spans 14 amino acids. The CDR3 protein is CASSLLVSSNEQFF. In DNA form, the CDR3 reads TGTGCCAGCAGCCTGCTAGTATCTTCCAATGAGCAGTTCTTC.

J is TRBJ2-1 and V is TRBV19, with 7 nucleotides matching TRBD2. The J segment lost 4 bases and the V segment lost 7 bases, leaving 4 bases of the junction unmatched. This CDR3 region has 13 residues. Germline CDR1 reads LNHDA; CDR2 reads SQIVND (reference sequence). CDR3 in amino acids: CASTGTTYNEQFF. In nucleotides, the CDR3 is TGTGCCAGTACCGGGACTACTTACAATGAGCAGTTCTTC.

V and J are TRBV9 and TRBJ1-1, with TRBD1 matching 7 bases. Per germline, CDR1 SGDLS and CDR2 YYNGEE. J lost 8 bases, V lost 3 bases, and 10 bases had no gene match. The CDR3 contains 14 residues. The CDR3 coding sequence is TGTGCCAGCAGCGCAAGGGGGCCACTCGGAGAAGCTTTCTTT. Translating it yields CASSARGPLGEAFF.

The chain links TRBV9 to TRBJ1-4, with 8 positions matching TRBD1. The CDR3 covers 14 residues. V shed 2 bases and J 7 bases; nucleotides not matched to a gene: 4. From germline, CDR1 is SGDLS and CDR2 YYNGEE. CDR3 region: CASSVDRAGEKLFF. The DNA for the CDR3 is TGTGCCAGCAGCGTGGACAGGGCAGGTGAAAAACTGTTTTTT.

The chain links TRBV5-1 to TRBJ2-1, with 9 bases identical to TRBD2. The germline CDR1 and CDR2 sequences are SGHRS and YFSETQ. This CDR3 comprises 15 residues. V shed 4 bases, J shed 6 bases, and the junction held 8 bases outside the gene matches. The CDR3 spells CASSTSSGRGNEQFF. DNA of the CDR3: TGCGCCAGCAGCACCAGTAGCGGGAGAGGCAATGAGCAGTTCTTC.

This clone turned up a few times. The chain has TRBV29-1 and TRBJ2-6; 8 nucleotides line up with TRBD1. Looked up from germline, CDR1 is SQVTM and CDR2 is ANQGSEA. There are 16 residues in the CDR3. V was pared by 3 bases and J by 0 bases, with 4 bases of the junction left unmatched. The DNA for the CDR3 is TGCAGCGTTGACGGGACAGGACCCTCTGGGGCCAACGTCCTGACTTTC. It yields the protein CSVDGTGPSGANVLTF.

V usage is TRBV6-6 and J usage is TRBJ1-1, with 7 nucleotides matching TRBD1. This CDR3 is 13 amino acids long. Germline assignment: CDR1 MNHNY and CDR2 SVGAGI (reference sequence). The V segment lost 2 bases and the J segment 3 bases; nucleotides outside the gene matches: 0. The CDR3, as DNA: TGTGCCAGCAGTTACCAGGGGGACACTGAAGCTTTCTTT. As protein: CASSYQGDTEAFF.

The V gene is TRBV19, the J gene TRBJ2-7, with D maybe TRBD2 (6 bases). V was cut by 7 bases and J by 3 bases, with 13 bases left in between. Germline assignment: CDR1 LNHDA and CDR2 SQIVND (reference sequence). The CDR3 loop spans 13 amino acids. Here the CDR3 reads CASKRTGGYEQYF. Written as DNA, the CDR3 is TGTGCCAGTAAAAGGACCGGGGGCTACGAGCAGTACTTC.

The chain links TRBV7-3 to TRBJ2-2, with D possibly being TRBD1 (6 bases). Per germline, CDR1 SGHTA and CDR2 FQGTGA. V was clipped by 4 bases and J by 7 bases, with 16 bases between them. The length of the CDR3 is 15 residues. For the CDR3, the DNA is TGTGCCAGCAGCTCGCCCGGGACATCCCACGGGGAGCTGTTTTTT. Translated: CASSSPGTSHGELFF.

This clone turned up a few times. The chain recombines TRBV12-5 with TRBJ1-2; maybe TRBD1 (5 bases). The CDR3 has 12 residues. V was shortened by 7 bases and J by 4 bases, with 10 bases between the two germline ends. Germline V gene data show CDR1 as LGHNT and CDR2 as FRNRAP. The CDR3 spells CASARGTYGYTF. In DNA form, the CDR3 reads TGTGCTAGTGCCCGGGGGACCTATGGCTACACCTTC. The whole variable domain, remainder taken from reference TRBV12-5 and TRBJ1-2, is DARVTQTPRHKVTEMGQEVTMRCQPILGHNTVFWYRQTMMQGLELLAYFRNRAPLDDSGMPKDRFSAEMPDATLATLKIQPSEPRDSAVYFCASARGTYGYTFGSGTRLTVV.

The J gene is TRBJ2-1, the V gene TRBV12-5; TRBD1 matches 7 bases. Germline V gene data show CDR1 as LGHNT and CDR2 as FRNRAP. V lost 6 bases and J lost 12; bases outside the gene matches: 8. The length of the CDR3 is 12 residues. CDR3 in DNA: TGTGCTAGTGGAGAAGACAGGGAGCTGCAGTTCTTC. It specifies CASGEDRELQFF. Variable domain in full (rest from reference TRBV12-5 and TRBJ2-1): DARVTQTPRHKVTEMGQEVTMRCQPILGHNTVFWYRQTMMQGLELLAYFRNRAPLDDSGMPKDRFSAEMPDATLATLKIQPSEPRDSAVYFCASGEDRELQFFGPGTRLTVL.

This clone was observed once. The rearrangement uses TRBV6-5 and TRBJ2-7; the match to TRBD1 covers 8 bases. Germline V gene lookup returns CDR1 MNHEY and CDR2 SVGAGI. The V and J ends lost 4 bases and 3 bases, in that order; junction bases with no gene match: 11. This CDR3 has 16 residues. CDR3 DNA: TGTGCCAGCAGTTGGACAGGGTTCGATATGATCTACGAGCAGTACTTC. As protein: CASSWTGFDMIYEQYF.

This clone was found once. The CDR3 region has the DNA TGTGCCAGCAGCTTTTCAGCGGGAGCGGTAGGCGAGCAGTACTTC. The encoded protein is CASSFSAGAVGEQYF. J is TRBJ2-7 and V is TRBV7-2; 8 bases match TRBD2. From germline, CDR1 is SGHTA and CDR2 FQGNSA. This CDR3 is 15 amino acids long. V shed 3 bases and J 6 bases; nucleotides not matched to a gene: 10.

The chain links TRBV29-1 to TRBJ2-3; 7 bases fit TRBD1. Germline V CDR1 and CDR2: SQVTM, ANQGSEA. The CDR3 runs 14 residues. J was trimmed by 2 bases and V by 8 bases; bases with no gene match: 10. CDR3 residues: CSPPPGQLTDTQYF. The CDR3, as DNA: TGCAGCCCTCCACCGGGACAGCTCACAGATACGCAGTATTTT.

This clone was seen only a few times. The chain carries TRBV6-5 and TRBJ1-1, with D possibly matching TRBD1 (5 bases). In germline, CDR1 is MNHEY, CDR2 SVGAGI. The CDR3 spans 14 residues. Trimming took off 5 bases at V and 4 bases at J, with 14 bases between the two ends. The CDR3 region has the DNA TGTGCCAGCAGTGCCCAGGGTTTTGGCACTGAAGCTTTCTTT. Amino acid sequence: CASSAQGFGTEAFF.

This chain connects TRBV7-8 to TRBJ1-2, with TRBD1 identical over 7 bases. This CDR3 region has 15 residues. Germline assignment: CDR1 SGHVS and CDR2 FQNEAQ. Unmatched junction bases numbered 12, after V lost 5 bases and J lost 6 bases. CDR3 sequence reads: CASSAYRGHPDGYTF. The CDR3 nucleotides are TGTGCCAGCAGCGCCTACAGGGGCCATCCGGATGGCTACACCTTC.

As DNA, the CDR3 is TGCGCCAGCAGCCAAGACGGGGCTAACTATGGCTACACCTTC. This sequence encodes CASSQDGANYGYTF. This chain connects TRBV4-1 to TRBJ1-2; D call uncertain. In germline, CDR1 is MGHRA, CDR2 YSYEKL. The CDR3 is made up of 14 amino acids. Trimming took 0 bases from V and 0 from J, leaving 5 bases between them.

CDR3 sequence (DNA): TGTGCCAGCAGCACTAACCGGGACAGGGTAGGGGATACGCAGTATTTT. It encodes CASSTNRDRVGDTQYF. The chain is built from TRBV27 and TRBJ2-3, with 9 bases fitting TRBD1. The CDR3 spans 16 residues. V was pared by 6 bases and J by 6 bases, with 13 bases of the junction left unmatched. Germline V CDR1 and CDR2: MNHEY, SMNVEV (reference sequence).

The rearrangement uses TRBV27 and TRBJ1-5; D possibly corresponds to TRBD1 (5 bases). Germline V gene data show CDR1 as MNHEY and CDR2 as SMNVEV (reference sequence). V shed 6 bases and J shed 2 bases, with 11 bases lying between them. The length of the CDR3 is 14 residues. The CDR3 loop reads CASSPSGGNQPQHF. The CDR3 DNA is TGTGCCAGCAGCCCGTCGGGGGGCAATCAGCCCCAGCATTTT.

The rearrangement joins TRBV14 to TRBJ2-5; D unresolved. The CDR3 runs 13 residues. V shed 2 bases and J shed 1 base, with 5 bases lying between them. CDR1 and CDR2 (germline): SGHDN, FVKESK. The CDR3 region has the DNA TGTGCCAGCAGCCAATGGCTCCAAGAGACCCAGTACTTC. It codes for CASSQWLQETQYF.

The chain is built from TRBV13 and TRBJ2-6, with D hard to call. CDR3 length: 15 residues. Looked up from germline, CDR1 is PRHDT and CDR2 is FYEKMQ (reference sequence). The V end was cut by 6 bases, the J end by 0 bases, with 9 bases between. In DNA form, the CDR3 reads TGTGCCAGCAGGTCGAGAGTCTCTGGGGCCAACGTCCTGACTTTC. It encodes CASRSRVSGANVLTF.

This rearrangement joins TRBV7-9 to TRBJ2-2; D gene uncertain. The CDR3 has 10 amino acids. V was trimmed by 11 bases and J by 5 bases, leaving 6 bases between them. From germline, CDR1 is SEHNR and CDR2 FQNEAQ (reference sequence). In nucleotides, the CDR3 is TGTGCCGCCGGTACCGGGGAGCTGTTTTTT. Amino acid sequence: CAAGTGELFF. Combining the CDR3 with reference TRBV7-9 and TRBJ2-2 gives the whole variable domain DTGVSQNPRHKITKRGQNVTFRCDPISEHNRLYWYRQTLGQGPEFLTYFQNEAQLEKSRLLSDRFSAERPKGSFSTLEIQRTEQGDSAMYLCAAGTGELFFGEGSRLTVL.

This chain connects TRBV7-2 to TRBJ2-4; 10 bases align to TRBD2. CDR3 length: 17 amino acids. The germline CDR1 and CDR2 sequences are SGHTA and FQGNSA. The J segment lost 8 bases and the V segment lost 0 bases, leaving 10 bases of the junction unmatched. The CDR3 DNA sequence: TGTGCCAGCAGCTTAGCGAGGCTAGCGGGGGCTGGGGACATTCAGTACTTC. This sequence encodes CASSLARLAGAGDIQYF.